This is a list of T cell receptor beta chains from one sample in a study of blood T cell repertoires in COVID-19. Measured with immunoSEQ multiplex PCR; TCRdb has only the in-frame clones, and not every one. The table shows 250,000 or so clones, with around 90% occurring only once. Sequenced input: PBMCs or T cells enriched from blood (not recorded which). The receptors stem from a woman aged 50 to 65 who had recovered from COVID-19. Both conserved end residues are part of each CDR3. Each record gives: D gene, J gene, clone size, V gene, CDR3 protein, CDR3 DNA. The D gene is left open where the match is weak. Clone size is shown for a subset of rows, as once, few, many or a class of expanded clone.

d_gene: .
j_gene: TRBJ2-7
abundance: .
v_gene: TRBV24-1
CDR3aa: CATSDPGGRQPYEQYF
CDR3nt: TGTGCCACCAGTGATCCGGGGGGCAGGCAGCCCTACGAGCAGTACTTC

d_gene: TRBD1
j_gene: TRBJ2-1
abundance: .
v_gene: TRBV4-2
CDR3aa: CASSIHTGVSYNEQFF
CDR3nt: TGTGCCAGCAGCATTCACACAGGGGTCTCCTACAATGAGCAGTTCTTC

d_gene: .
j_gene: TRBJ1-2
abundance: once
v_gene: TRBV7-2
CDR3aa: CASSLLGASNYGYTF
CDR3nt: TGTGCCAGCAGCCTCCTAGGGGCTTCTAACTATGGCTACACCTTC

d_gene: TRBD1
j_gene: TRBJ1-2
abundance: .
v_gene: TRBV7-2
CDR3aa: CASSLFGTAYGYTF
CDR3nt: TGTGCCAGCAGCTTGTTCGGGACAGCCTATGGCTACACCTTC

d_gene: .
j_gene: TRBJ2-1
abundance: .
v_gene: TRBV18
CDR3aa: CASSQGNQGVNEQFF
CDR3nt: TGTGCCAGCTCACAGGGAAACCAAGGGGTCAATGAGCAGTTCTTC

d_gene: .
j_gene: TRBJ1-5
abundance: .
v_gene: TRBV15
CDR3aa: CATSREGRGNQPQHF
CDR3nt: TGTGCCACCAGCAGGGAGGGGAGGGGCAATCAGCCCCAGCATTTT

d_gene: TRBD1
j_gene: TRBJ2-3
abundance: .
v_gene: TRBV6-2/TRBV6-3
CDR3aa: CASSRRGTGYSDTQYF
CDR3nt: TGTGCCAGCAGCCGGCGGGGGACAGGGTATTCAGATACGCAGTATTTT

d_gene: .
j_gene: TRBJ1-2
abundance: .
v_gene: TRBV28
CDR3aa: CASSPPIGQTPNYGYTF
CDR3nt: TGTGCCAGCAGTCCCCCTATCGGACAGACGCCTAACTATGGCTACACCTTC

d_gene: .
j_gene: TRBJ2-3
abundance: .
v_gene: TRBV30
CDR3aa: CACRDLATDTQYF
CDR3nt: TGTGCCTGTAGGGATCTAGCCACAGATACGCAGTATTTT

d_gene: TRBD2
j_gene: TRBJ2-1
abundance: .
v_gene: TRBV7-2
CDR3aa: CASSRPVAGGEFF
CDR3nt: TGTGCCAGCAGCCGCCCCGTCGCGGGGGGGGAGTTCTTC

d_gene: .
j_gene: TRBJ1-6
abundance: .
v_gene: TRBV5-5
CDR3aa: CASSWGLSSYNSPLHF
CDR3nt: TGTGCCAGCAGCTGGGGACTGAGCTCCTATAATTCACCCCTCCACTTT

d_gene: .
j_gene: TRBJ1-2
abundance: .
v_gene: TRBV14
CDR3aa: CASSPSRVYGYTF
CDR3nt: TGTGCCAGCAGCCCTTCCCGGGTCTATGGCTACACCTTC

d_gene: .
j_gene: TRBJ2-7
abundance: few
v_gene: TRBV28
CDR3aa: CASRQTGSYEQYF
CDR3nt: TGTGCCAGCAGGCAGACAGGCTCCTACGAGCAGTACTTC

d_gene: .
j_gene: TRBJ1-1
abundance: .
v_gene: TRBV30
CDR3aa: CAWTDTLNTEAFF
CDR3nt: TGTGCCTGGACTGACACCTTGAACACTGAAGCTTTCTTT

d_gene: .
j_gene: TRBJ2-5
abundance: once
v_gene: TRBV7-9
CDR3aa: CASSLRGLVMETQYF
CDR3nt: TGTGCCAGCAGCTTAAGGGGGTTGGTGATGGAGACCCAGTACTTC

d_gene: .
j_gene: TRBJ1-1
abundance: .
v_gene: TRBV30
CDR3aa: CAWSAKTEAFF
CDR3nt: TGTGCCTGGAGTGCAAAAACAGAAGCTTTCTTT

d_gene: .
j_gene: TRBJ1-1
abundance: .
v_gene: TRBV28
CDR3aa: CASHRQMNTEAFF
CDR3nt: TGTGCCAGCCATAGACAGATGAACACTGAAGCTTTCTTT

d_gene: .
j_gene: TRBJ2-2
abundance: .
v_gene: TRBV19
CDR3aa: CAIAFRDTGELFF
CDR3nt: TGTGCCATCGCCTTCAGGGACACCGGGGAGCTGTTTTTT

d_gene: TRBD1
j_gene: TRBJ2-2
abundance: .
v_gene: TRBV6-2/TRBV6-3
CDR3aa: CASSTPPGQGNTGELFF
CDR3nt: TGTGCCAGCAGTACGCCTCCGGGACAGGGTAACACCGGGGAGCTGTTTTTT

d_gene: .
j_gene: TRBJ1-2
abundance: .
v_gene: TRBV28
CDR3aa: CASRLNRDKANYGYTF
CDR3nt: TGTGCCAGCAGGCTCAACCGGGACAAAGCTAACTATGGCTACACCTTC

d_gene: TRBD1
j_gene: TRBJ1-1
abundance: .
v_gene: TRBV5-1
CDR3aa: CASSLGDRGRGEAFF
CDR3nt: TGCGCCAGCAGCTTGGGAGACAGGGGGCGAGGCGAAGCTTTCTTT

d_gene: .
j_gene: TRBJ2-3
abundance: .
v_gene: TRBV28
CDR3aa: CASSFRGSTQYF
CDR3nt: TGTGCCAGCAGTTTCAGAGGCAGTACGCAGTATTTT

d_gene: .
j_gene: TRBJ1-1
abundance: .
v_gene: TRBV29-1
CDR3aa: CSVEPDRNTEAFF
CDR3nt: TGCAGCGTTGAACCCGACAGGAACACTGAAGCTTTCTTT

d_gene: .
j_gene: TRBJ2-7
abundance: .
v_gene: TRBV5-5
CDR3aa: CASSLATETGYEQYF
CDR3nt: TGTGCCAGCAGCTTGGCTACTGAAACCGGTTACGAGCAGTACTTC

d_gene: .
j_gene: TRBJ1-1
abundance: .
v_gene: TRBV7-9
CDR3aa: CASSLLEGREAFF
CDR3nt: TGTGCCAGCAGCTTATTGGAGGGGAGGGAAGCTTTCTTT

d_gene: TRBD2
j_gene: TRBJ2-3
abundance: .
v_gene: TRBV5-8
CDR3aa: CASSLGTSGSTDTQYF
CDR3nt: TGTGCCAGCAGCTTGGGGACTAGCGGGAGCACAGATACGCAGTATTTT

d_gene: .
j_gene: TRBJ1-1
abundance: .
v_gene: TRBV10-3
CDR3aa: CAISDRVNTEAFF
CDR3nt: TGTGCCATCAGTGACAGGGTGAACACTGAAGCTTTCTTT

d_gene: TRBD2
j_gene: TRBJ2-3
abundance: .
v_gene: TRBV10-2
CDR3aa: CASHPERDHTDTQYF
CDR3nt: TGCGCCAGCCACCCAGAGCGGGACCACACAGATACGCAGTATTTT

d_gene: .
j_gene: TRBJ1-1
abundance: .
v_gene: TRBV30
CDR3aa: CAWRLFGGGNTEAFF
CDR3nt: TGTGCCTGGAGACTCTTCGGCGGGGGGAACACTGAAGCTTTCTTT

d_gene: .
j_gene: TRBJ1-5
abundance: few
v_gene: TRBV6-5
CDR3aa: CASIPGGQGNQPQHF
CDR3nt: TGTGCCAGCATCCCGGGAGGGCAGGGCAATCAGCCCCAGCATTTT

d_gene: .
j_gene: TRBJ2-5
abundance: .
v_gene: TRBV28
CDR3aa: CASSNPPMRQETQYF
CDR3nt: TGTGCCAGCTCAAACCCCCCCATGAGACAAGAGACCCAGTACTTC

d_gene: TRBD1
j_gene: TRBJ1-2
abundance: .
v_gene: TRBV19
CDR3aa: CASSNKNRGNYGYTF
CDR3nt: TGTGCCAGTAGCAACAAAAACAGGGGAAACTATGGCTACACCTTC

d_gene: .
j_gene: TRBJ1-1
abundance: .
v_gene: TRBV27
CDR3aa: CASSLSGRTEAFF
CDR3nt: TGTGCCAGCAGTTTATCTGGCCGTACTGAAGCTTTCTTT

d_gene: .
j_gene: TRBJ2-1
abundance: .
v_gene: TRBV21-1
CDR3aa: CASSKVRTGDKYNEQFF
CDR3nt: TGTGCCAGCAGCAAAGTCAGGACAGGAGATAAATACAATGAGCAGTTCTTC

d_gene: .
j_gene: TRBJ2-5
abundance: .
v_gene: TRBV29-1
CDR3aa: CSVVAPGETQYF
CDR3nt: TGCAGCGTTGTAGCTCCCGGGGAGACCCAGTACTTC

d_gene: .
j_gene: TRBJ2-5
abundance: .
v_gene: TRBV28
CDR3aa: CASSFQGRWTQYF
CDR3nt: TGTGCCAGCAGTTTCCAGGGTCGGTGGACCCAGTACTTC

d_gene: TRBD1
j_gene: TRBJ1-2
abundance: .
v_gene: TRBV15
CDR3aa: CATSRPGTGGSYGYTF
CDR3nt: TGTGCCACCAGCAGACCAGGGACAGGGGGGTCTTATGGCTACACCTTC

d_gene: .
j_gene: TRBJ1-3
abundance: .
v_gene: TRBV3-1/TRBV3-2
CDR3aa: CASSPRQVFGNTIYF
CDR3nt: TGTGCCAGCAGCCCGAGACAGGTCTTCGGAAACACCATATATTTT

d_gene: .
j_gene: TRBJ1-1
abundance: .
v_gene: TRBV6-5
CDR3aa: CASSYDGMNTEAFF
CDR3nt: TGTGCCAGCAGTTACGACGGGATGAACACTGAAGCTTTCTTT

d_gene: .
j_gene: TRBJ1-2
abundance: .
v_gene: TRBV28
CDR3aa: CASSLGQPYGYTF
CDR3nt: TGTGCCAGCAGTTTAGGGCAGCCCTATGGCTACACCTTC

d_gene: .
j_gene: TRBJ1-1
abundance: once
v_gene: TRBV5-4
CDR3aa: CASSLFTPMNTEAFF
CDR3nt: TGTGCCAGCAGCTTGTTCACACCGATGAACACTGAAGCTTTCTTT

d_gene: TRBD1
j_gene: TRBJ2-5
abundance: .
v_gene: TRBV2
CDR3aa: CASSTGQGAGETQYF
CDR3nt: TGTGCCAGCAGTACGGGACAGGGGGCGGGGGAGACCCAGTACTTC

d_gene: TRBD1
j_gene: TRBJ1-5
abundance: once
v_gene: TRBV19
CDR3aa: CASSMQGDSNQPQHF
CDR3nt: TGTGCCAGTAGTATGCAGGGGGATAGCAATCAGCCCCAGCATTTT

d_gene: TRBD1
j_gene: TRBJ2-3
abundance: .
v_gene: TRBV30
CDR3aa: CAWGQASTDTQYF
CDR3nt: TGTGCCTGGGGACAGGCGAGCACAGATACGCAGTATTTT

d_gene: .
j_gene: TRBJ2-7
abundance: .
v_gene: TRBV27
CDR3aa: CASSLSGHQTYEQYF
CDR3nt: TGTGCCAGCAGTTTATCGGGACACCAGACCTACGAGCAGTACTTC

d_gene: TRBD1
j_gene: TRBJ1-6
abundance: .
v_gene: TRBV7-2
CDR3aa: CASSLGQGGGSPLHF
CDR3nt: TGTGCCAGCAGCTTAGGACAGGGAGGCGGTTCACCCCTCCACTTT

d_gene: TRBD2
j_gene: TRBJ2-1
abundance: .
v_gene: TRBV4-2
CDR3aa: CASSPQGLAGGFREQFF
CDR3nt: TGTGCCAGCAGCCCCCAGGGCCTAGCGGGAGGCTTTCGTGAGCAGTTCTTC

d_gene: .
j_gene: TRBJ1-5
abundance: .
v_gene: TRBV18
CDR3aa: CASSPRTLDQPQHF
CDR3nt: TGTGCCAGCTCACCTAGAACGTTAGATCAGCCCCAGCATTTT